What follows are 23 T cell receptor beta chains derived from one specimen sequenced in a study of low-dose radiotherapy and immunotherapy resistance in tumors (dated by TCRdb to between 2022 and 2023). This specimen's time point label, per the study, means: before trial treatment. Sequencing instrument: Illumina HiSeq 2500. First-strand cDNA was synthesized with Superscript III and a set of TRAV- and TRBV-specific primers, covering both TCRalpha and TCRbeta chains. TCRs were amplified with Phusion for around 20 PCR cycles, with a constant-region primer paired with the adapter attached to the V primers. The public reads were reanalyzed by TCRdb: fastp trimming at Q25, MiXCR alignment, in-frame beta chains only. Rows matching on CDR3 protein sequence are summarized as one entry with the most common DNA and genes. This sample gives some 85,000 distinct CDR3 sequences in total; approximately 20% of them show up just once. The ten largest clones capture about 5.9% of the sample.

Sequencing used PBMCs, obtained before treatment. The receptor source for this set is a male donor with prostate cancer.

Ten or more counts support this clonotype. The CDR3 DNA is TGTGCCAGCAGCACCCGGCGGTGTCAGGGGGCCACCGGGGAGCTGTTTTTT. This translates into CASSTRRCQGATGELFF. The chain couples TRBV21-1 to TRBJ2-2; whether TRBD1, the table's D call, matches the DNA was not checked. TRBV21-1 is a pseudogene. The CDR3 loop spans 17 amino acids.

This clonotype was observed many times. The gene calls are TRBV20-1 and TRBJ2-3; D is uncertain. Germline V CDR1 and CDR2: DFQATT, SNEGSKA (reference sequence). The CDR3 extends over 13 amino acids. V was clipped by 3 bases and J by 4 bases, with 11 bases between them. The CDR3 spells CSASLTTSDTQYF. CDR3 in DNA: TGCAGTGCTAGTCTGACCACATCAGATACGCAGTATTTT.

This clonotype was observed many times. The CDR3: CASLPPGDRNTEAFF. CDR3 in DNA: TGTGCCAGTCTCCCCCCAGGAGACAGGAACACTGAAGCTTTCTTT. The rearrangement uses TRBV19 and TRBJ1-1, with TRBD1 as a possible D gene (5 bases). Trimming took 8 bases from V and 1 from J, leaving 17 bases between them. The germline gives CDR1 LNHDA, CDR2 SQIVND (reference sequence). This CDR3 spans 15 amino acids.

This clonotype was observed at least ten times. The rearrangement joins TRBV7-2 to TRBJ1-4, with 7 bases aligning to TRBD1. Unmatched junction bases numbered 11, after V lost 5 bases and J lost 8 bases. CDR1 SGHTA and CDR2 FQGNSA come from the germline V gene. CDR3 length: 15 residues. In nucleotides, the CDR3 is TGTGCCAGCAGCCGTACAGGGGCCCCGGCCGAAAAACTGTTTTTT. It codes for CASSRTGAPAEKLFF.

This clonotype was observed many times. The rearrangement links TRBV20-1 to TRBJ2-5; 12 positions agree with TRBD1. CDR3 length: 13 amino acids. Germline values: CDR1 DFQATT, CDR2 SNEGSKA (reference sequence). V shed 6 bases, J shed 5 bases, and the junction held 4 bases outside the gene matches. The CDR3 loop is CSAGTGGVETQYF. The CDR3, as DNA: TGCAGTGCAGGGACAGGGGGCGTCGAGACCCAGTACTTC.

On this clonotype: One base separates it from a far larger clone, so it is likely a read error. This chain links TRBV5-1 with TRBJ2-7; D is perhaps TRBD2 (6 bases). The V end was cut by 4 bases, the J end by 7 bases, with 27 bases between. Germline CDR1 is SGHRS and CDR2 is YFSETQ. There are 17 residues in the CDR3. In DNA, the CDR3 is TGCGCCAGCAGCCCGGGGACTGCAATGCGCTCCTACAATGAGCAGTACTTC. Its protein product is CASSPGTAMRSYNEQYF.

This clonotype was observed many times. In DNA, the CDR3 is TGCAGTGCCGCCTCACAATTGAGGGGGCAGACCCAGTACTTC. Translated, it gives CSAASQLRGQTQYF. This chain connects TRBV20-1 to TRBJ2-5, with 7 bases matching TRBD1. The length of the CDR3 is 14 residues. Germline values: CDR1 DFQATT, CDR2 SNEGSKA (reference sequence). Trimming cost V 6 bases and J 6 bases; bases outside gene matches: 13.

This clonotype was counted ten times or more. This chain uses TRBV19 with TRBJ2-5; D possibly uses TRBD1 or TRBD2 (5 bases each). Germline values: CDR1 LNHDA, CDR2 SQIVND (reference sequence). The CDR3 covers 15 residues. Between the trimmed V and J ends, which lost 5 bases and 5 bases, there was a span of 18 bases. As DNA, the CDR3 is TGTGCCAGTAGTGAGGCCCGGGACGTTCGTGAGACCCAGTACTTC. This gives the protein CASSEARDVRETQYF. The full variable domain, in which reference TRBV19 and TRBJ2-5 provide the parts outside the CDR3, is DGGITQSPKYLFRKEGQNVTLSCEQNLNHDAMYWYRQDPGQGLRLIYYSQIVNDFQKGDIAEGYSVSREKKESFPLTVTSAQKNPTAFYLCASSEARDVRETQYFGPGTRLLVL.

This clonotype was seen at least ten times. CDR3 region: CASSLRGRDQPQHF. CDR3 bases: TGTGCCAGCAGCTTAAGGGGCAGGGATCAGCCCCAGCATTTT. The chain employs TRBV7-2 and TRBJ1-5; tentative D call: TRBD1 (5 bases). This CDR3 is built from 14 residues. Between the trimmed V and J ends, which lost 2 bases and 5 bases, there was a span of 10 bases. CDR1 is SGHTA, CDR2 FQGNSA, per germline.

This clonotype has a count of ten or more. J is TRBJ2-1 and V is TRBV9; TRBD2 agrees at 10 bases. Germline CDR1 and CDR2: SGDLS and YYNGEE. V lost 0 bases and J lost 4; bases outside the gene matches: 4. CDR3 size: 16 residues. The CDR3 here is CASSVEGAGGYNEQFF. The DNA for the CDR3 is TGTGCCAGCAGCGTAGAAGGAGCGGGAGGGTACAATGAGCAGTTCTTC.

This clonotype showed up just a few times. The rearrangement joins TRBV27 to TRBJ1-2; D perhaps matches TRBD1 (5 bases). The germline V gene has CDR1 MNHEY and CDR2 SMNVEV (reference sequence). Trimming took 7 bases from V and 4 from J, leaving 28 bases between them. CDR3 length: 18 residues. In DNA form, the CDR3 reads TGTGCCAGCACGCCGAGGACAAACGGGGTAATGGGCGCCTATGGCTACACCTTC. It yields the protein CASTPRTNGVMGAYGYTF.

This clonotype was counted at least ten times. V is TRBV9 and J is TRBJ2-3, with 15 bases aligning to TRBD2. The CDR3 loop spans 15 amino acids. Trimming removed 4 bases from V and 7 bases from J; junction bases left unmatched: 4. In germline, CDR1 is SGDLS, CDR2 YYNGEE. The CDR3 reads CASSQGLAGGHTQYF. The CDR3 nucleotides read TGTGCCAGCAGCCAAGGACTAGCGGGAGGGCATACGCAGTATTTT.

This clonotype was counted many times. V usage is TRBV29-1 and J usage is TRBJ1-4, with no clear D. The V gene lost 0 bases and the J gene lost 8 bases, with 16 bases spanning the gap. CDR1 and CDR2 (germline): SQVTM, ANQGSEA. CDR3 length: 15 amino acids. Here the CDR3 DNA reads TGCAGCGTTGAAGATTCGGTGGGATCTCGGGAAAAACTGTTTTTT. Translation gives CSVEDSVGSREKLFF.

At least ten counts were recorded for this clonotype. This chain uses TRBV19 with TRBJ1-1; no clear D gene. V lost 4 bases and J 2 bases, leaving 14 bases between the germline ends. Germline V gene data show CDR1 as LNHDA and CDR2 as SQIVND (reference sequence). The CDR3 has 15 residues. The CDR3 protein is CASSSLWGLNTEAFF. CDR3 DNA: TGTGCCAGTAGTAGTCTTTGGGGATTAAACACTGAAGCTTTCTTT.

This clonotype was found many times. V usage is TRBV5-1 and J usage is TRBJ2-3; D is undetermined. Germline loops: CDR1 SGHRS, CDR2 YFSETQ. The CDR3 has 13 residues. V lost 4 bases and J 8 bases, leaving 14 bases between the germline ends. The CDR3 here is CASSLDLSRTQYF. In nucleotides, the CDR3 is TGCGCCAGCAGCCTGGACCTAAGCCGTACGCAGTATTTT.

At least ten counts were recorded for this clonotype. This chain connects TRBV4-1 to TRBJ1-5; the D is unclear. V was cut by 1 base and J by 0 bases, with 13 bases left in between. This CDR3 region has 17 residues. Germline values: CDR1 MGHRA, CDR2 YSYEKL. The CDR3 spells CASSQGNTLYSNQPQHF. CDR3 in DNA: TGCGCCAGCAGCCAAGGAAACACACTTTATAGCAATCAGCCCCAGCATTTT.

A word on this clonotype: A read error is likely here: a far larger clone is one base away. This chain links TRBV7-2 with TRBJ2-7; the D is unclear. There are 14 residues in the CDR3. With 5 bases removed from V and 7 bases from J, the gap between germline ends came to 18 bases. CDR1 and CDR2 (germline): SGHTA, FQGNSA. CDR3: CASSHPVPANEQYF. The DNA for the CDR3 is TGTGCCAGCAGCCACCCCGTTCCGGCCAATGAGCAGTACTTC. Supplemented by reference TRBV7-2 and TRBJ2-7, the full variable domain reads GAGVSQSPSNKVTEKGKDVELRCDPISGHTALYWYRQSLGQGLEFLIYFQGNSAPDKSGLPSDRFSAERTGGSVSTLTIQRTQQEDSAVYLCASSHPVPANEQYFGPGTRLTVT.

The table lists this clonotype with many counts. The rearrangement uses TRBV4-2 and TRBJ2-1; 13 bases line up with TRBD2. The CDR3 sequence is 15 residues long. Germline trimming cut 4 bases from V and 7 bases from J; bases unmatched to any gene: 4. The germline V gene encodes CDR1 LGHNA and CDR2 YNFKEQ. The CDR3 sequence: CASSLLAGGPNEQFF. The CDR3 region has the DNA TGTGCCAGCAGCCTACTAGCGGGAGGGCCAAATGAGCAGTTCTTC.

This chain links TRBV4-2 with TRBJ1-1; a possible D gene is TRBD1 (6 bases). Trimming left V 5 bases short and J 4 bases short, with 17 bases between. The CDR3 spans 15 residues. Germline V CDR1 and CDR2: LGHNA, YNFKEQ. This CDR3 is CASSGREQGPTEAFF. In nucleotides, the CDR3 is TGTGCCAGCAGCGGACGGGAACAGGGCCCCACTGAAGCTTTCTTT.

Concerning this clonotype itself: A read error is possible here, since a much larger clone lies one base away. This chain joins TRBV20-1 and TRBJ2-3; 9 bases align to TRBD2. The junction had 4 bases not matched to a gene; V was cut back by 0 bases and J by 0 bases. CDR3 length: 16 amino acids. CDR1 is DFQATT and CDR2 is SNEGSKA in the germline V gene (reference sequence). CDR3 protein: CSARDGLARSTDTQYF. The CDR3 region has the DNA TGCAGTGCTAGAGATGGACTAGCGAGGAGCACAGATACGCAGTATTTT.

Details on this clonotype: This likely stems from a read error, as it lies one base from a far larger clone. J is TRBJ2-5 and V is TRBV28, with 9 bases aligning to TRBD2. CDR3 size: 16 residues. V shed 1 base and J 11 bases; nucleotides not matched to a gene: 14. Germline V gene data show CDR1 as MDHEN and CDR2 as SYDVKM. The CDR3 here is CASSLFGGTSFSEQYF. In nucleotides, the CDR3 is TGTGCCAGCAGTTTATTTGGTGGGACTAGCTTCAGTGAGCAGTACTTC.

This clonotype has ten or more counts. The J gene is TRBJ1-1, the V gene TRBV15; D gene uncertain. This CDR3 contains 14 residues. V shed 0 bases and J shed 4 bases, with 9 bases lying between them. CDR1 LNHNV and CDR2 YYDKDF come from the germline V gene (reference sequence). The CDR3 loop reads CATSRDPLPTEAFF. In DNA, the CDR3 is TGTGCCACCAGCAGAGATCCCCTCCCCACTGAAGCTTTCTTT.

The table lists this clonotype with many counts. The V gene is TRBV7-2, the J gene TRBJ2-1; 8 nucleotides agree with TRBD2. CDR3 size: 15 residues. The V segment lost 2 bases and the J segment 7 bases; nucleotides outside the gene matches: 7. The germline CDR1 and CDR2 sequences are SGHTA and FQGNSA. The CDR3 region is CASSLWRGAENEQFF. The CDR3 DNA reads TGTGCCAGCAGCTTATGGCGGGGGGCGGAGAATGAGCAGTTCTTC.